The 22 T cell receptor beta chains reported below all come from one sample, sequenced in a study of blood T cell repertoires in COVID-19. Only in-frame clones appear in the TCRdb table, and some are missing; sequencing was by immunoSEQ multiplex PCR. The data hold 200,000 to 250,000 clones, with about four fifths observed a single time. The specimen was PBMCs or T cells enriched from blood (not recorded which). Receptors were obtained from a woman aged 50 to 60 who had been exposed to COVID-19.

The gene calls are TRBV13 and TRBJ1-2; 8 bases map to TRBD1. The CDR3 loop spans 14 amino acids. CDR1 and CDR2 from the germline V gene are PRHDT and FYEKMQ (reference sequence). V gave up 0 bases and J gave up 6 bases; unmatched junction bases: 3. The CDR3: CASSLGRTGNGYTF. In DNA, the CDR3 is TGTGCCAGCAGCTTAGGTAGGACAGGGAATGGCTACACCTTC.

V usage is TRBV19 and J usage is TRBJ2-7; no clear D gene. Trimming took 5 bases from V and 6 from J, leaving 14 bases between them. Germline V gene data show CDR1 as LNHDA and CDR2 as SQIVND (reference sequence). The CDR3 totals 13 residues. In DNA, the CDR3 is TGTGCCAGTAGTGCATCGACTGCTGGCGAGCAGTACTTC. Its protein product is CASSASTAGEQYF. The full variable domain, its missing parts supplied by reference TRBV19 and TRBJ2-7, is DGGITQSPKYLFRKEGQNVTLSCEQNLNHDAMYWYRQDPGQGLRLIYYSQIVNDFQKGDIAEGYSVSREKKESFPLTVTSAQKNPTAFYLCASSASTAGEQYFGPGTRLTVT.

This chain connects TRBV30 to TRBJ2-5, with 8 bases lining up with TRBD1. The CDR3 covers 15 residues. CDR1 and CDR2 (germline): GTSNPN, SVGIG (reference sequence). Trimming took 3 bases from V and 5 from J; bases not matched to a gene: 11. CDR3 nucleotide sequence: TGTGCCTGGAGCCCCGGCAGGGGGCGCGAGGAGACCCAGTACTTC. Its translation: CAWSPGRGREETQYF. The entire variable domain, with the rest obtained from reference TRBV30 and TRBJ2-5, is as follows: SQTIHQWPATLVQPVGSPLSLECTVEGTSNPNLYWYRQAAGRGLQLLFYSVGIGQISSEVPQNLSASRPQDRQFILSSKKLLLSDSGFYLCAWSPGRGREETQYFGPGTRLLVL.

The chain carries TRBV19 and TRBJ1-5, with D possibly matching TRBD1 (5 bases). Germline CDR1 and CDR2: LNHDA and SQIVND (reference sequence). The CDR3 has 13 amino acids. Trimming pared 4 bases from V and 9 bases from J, leaving 13 bases between. The CDR3 nucleotides are TGTGCCAGTAGTACAGGGTTGTTGGGGCCCCAGCATTTT. Translation: CASSTGLLGPQHF.

V is TRBV10-2 and J is TRBJ1-2; D might be TRBD1 (5 bases). The CDR3 is 14 residues long. Per germline, CDR1 WSHSY and CDR2 SAAADI. Trimming removed 4 bases from V and 8 bases from J, with 17 bases in between. Here the CDR3 DNA reads TGCGCCAGCAGTGCGCTGTGGGGCGCTGGGGGCTACACCTTC. This sequence encodes CASSALWGAGGYTF.

The chain uses TRBV19 and TRBJ2-1; D uncertain. Germline V lookup: CDR1 LNHDA, CDR2 SQIVND (reference sequence). The length of the CDR3 is 15 residues. Trimming removed 6 bases from V and 4 bases from J, with 16 bases in between. The DNA for the CDR3 is TGTGCCAGTAGCGTTGACTCAACCCTATACAATGAGCAGTTCTTC. Encoded protein: CASSVDSTLYNEQFF.

This clone has a single count. The J gene is TRBJ1-6, the V gene TRBV6-4; D is uncertain. The CDR3 extends over 14 amino acids. Germline lookup yields CDR1 MRHNA and CDR2 SNTAGT. Trimming took 4 bases from V and 4 from J, leaving 8 bases between them. In DNA form, the CDR3 reads TGTGCCAGCAGTGCGGGATCTTATAATTCACCCCTCCACTTT. It specifies CASSAGSYNSPLHF.

The chain couples TRBV6-5 to TRBJ2-7, with D possibly TRBD1 on 5 matching bases. Germline V lookup: CDR1 MNHEY, CDR2 SVGAGI. V gave up 10 bases and J gave up 1 base, with 17 bases separating them. The CDR3 covers 14 residues. The chain's CDR3 is CATPDGRESYEQYF. CDR3 DNA: TGTGCCACCCCCGACGGCAGGGAATCCTACGAGCAGTACTTC.

The chain is built from TRBV29-1 and TRBJ2-3; D not resolved. Germline V gene data show CDR1 as SQVTM and CDR2 as ANQGSEA. The CDR3 loop spans 16 amino acids. V was cut by 5 bases and J by 3 bases, with 21 bases left in between. The CDR3 region is CSVYYFQGYETDTQYF. The CDR3 coding sequence is TGCAGCGTTTACTATTTTCAAGGCTACGAGACAGATACGCAGTATTTT.

The gene calls are TRBV6-5 and TRBJ1-5; D not certain. This CDR3 has 14 residues. CDR1 is MNHEY, CDR2 SVGAGI, per germline. Trimming cost V 6 bases and J 3 bases, with 12 bases left between them. The CDR3 DNA follows: TGTGCCAGCAGGCCAGACGGAGACAATCAGCCCCAGCATTTT. It yields the protein CASRPDGDNQPQHF.

The chain recombines TRBV19 with TRBJ2-7; TRBD2 matches 7 bases. Germline loops: CDR1 LNHDA, CDR2 SQIVND (reference sequence). The CDR3 has 15 residues. V lost 2 bases, J lost 2 bases, and 6 bases stayed unmatched. The CDR3 nucleotides read TGTGCCAGTAGTATACAGTGGGGGGGTACCTACGAGCAGTACTTC. Translation: CASSIQWGGTYEQYF.

This clone was observed a handful of times. V and J are TRBV28 and TRBJ2-5; maybe TRBD1 (5 bases). This CDR3 is built from 14 residues. Germline values: CDR1 MDHEN, CDR2 SYDVKM. Between the trimmed V and J ends, which lost 3 bases and 1 base, there was a span of 9 bases. The CDR3 DNA is TGTGCCAGCAGTTTCCTGACAGTCCAAGAGACCCAGTACTTC. Protein: CASSFLTVQETQYF.

The chain links TRBV29-1 to TRBJ2-7; weak D call: TRBD1 (6 bases). Trimming took off 4 bases at V and 1 base at J, with 11 bases between the two ends. CDR1 and CDR2 from the germline V gene are SQVTM and ANQGSEA. This CDR3 region has 13 residues. The CDR3 DNA sequence: TGCAGCGTTGCTGGACAGCGATCCTACGAGCAGTACTTC. This codes for CSVAGQRSYEQYF.

The rearrangement uses TRBV4-1 and TRBJ2-5, with D possibly TRBD1 on 6 matching bases. V was shortened by 1 base and J by 5 bases, with 14 bases between the two germline ends. The CDR3 is 15 amino acids. Germline assignment: CDR1 MGHRA and CDR2 YSYEKL. CDR3 in amino acids: CASSQAGQYGETQYF. CDR3 sequence (DNA): TGCGCCAGCAGCCAAGCTGGACAGTACGGCGAGACCCAGTACTTC.

The V call is TRBV7-8, the J call TRBJ2-7, with TRBD2 identical over 10 bases. The junction had 10 bases not matched to a gene; V was cut back by 3 bases and J by 2 bases. CDR1 SGHVS and CDR2 FQNEAQ come from the germline V gene. This CDR3 contains 17 residues. The CDR3 DNA reads TGTGCCAGCAGCTTTTTTCGTACTAGCGGGGTAGCCTACGAGCAGTACTTC. Its protein product is CASSFFRTSGVAYEQYF.

V and J are TRBV7-2 and TRBJ1-4; 7 positions match TRBD1. The V gene end was trimmed by 5 bases and the J gene end by 3 bases; junction bases not matched to a gene: 6. CDR3 length equals 15 residues. Germline-derived CDR1 and CDR2 are SGHTA and FQGNSA. CDR3 region: CASSTVDRANEKLFF. Here the CDR3 DNA reads TGTGCCAGCAGCACAGTAGACAGGGCTAATGAAAAACTGTTTTTT.

The table lists this clone with a count of one. The V and J genes are TRBV19 and TRBJ1-1; D remains ambiguous. Trimming shortened V by 5 bases and J by 5 bases, and 15 bases separated the two germline ends. The CDR3 has 14 residues. Germline V gives CDR1 LNHDA, CDR2 SQIVND (reference sequence). The CDR3 bases are TGTGCCAGTAGTTCGTTGACGGTGGAGACTGAAGCTTTCTTT. Amino acid sequence: CASSSLTVETEAFF. The whole variable domain, filled in from reference TRBV19 and TRBJ1-1, reads DGGITQSPKYLFRKEGQNVTLSCEQNLNHDAMYWYRQDPGQGLRLIYYSQIVNDFQKGDIAEGYSVSREKKESFPLTVTSAQKNPTAFYLCASSSLTVETEAFFGQGTRLTVV.

This chain links TRBV7-9 with TRBJ2-2, with a weak D call TRBD1 (5 bases). The CDR3 length is 15 residues. Trimming pared 6 bases from V and 0 bases from J, leaving 11 bases between. Germline V lookup: CDR1 SEHNR, CDR2 FQNEAQ (reference sequence). CDR3 coding DNA: TGTGCCAGCAGGCTCAGGGTAACGAACACCGGGGAGCTGTTTTTT. Its protein is CASRLRVTNTGELFF. The whole variable domain, filled in from reference TRBV7-9 and TRBJ2-2, reads DTGVSQNPRHKITKRGQNVTFRCDPISEHNRLYWYRQTLGQGPEFLTYFQNEAQLEKSRLLSDRFSAERPKGSFSTLEIQRTEQGDSAMYLCASRLRVTNTGELFFGEGSRLTVL.

CDR3 region: CASSYEASSYEQYF. The CDR3, as DNA: TGTGCCAGCAGTTACGAGGCGAGCTCCTACGAGCAGTACTTC. This chain joins TRBV6-2 or TRBV6-3 and TRBJ2-7, with unresolved D. The germline V gene encodes CDR1 MNHEY and CDR2 SVGEGT. The V and J ends lost 2 bases and 0 bases respectively, with 8 bases between them. This CDR3 is built from 14 residues.

This chain connects TRBV7-9 to TRBJ1-4; the D is unclear. V dropped 5 bases and J dropped 5 bases, with 18 bases sitting between them. Germline CDR1 SEHNR, CDR2 FQNEAQ (reference sequence). The length of the CDR3 is 16 residues. This chain's CDR3 is CASSVIERRENEKLFF. In DNA, the CDR3 is TGTGCCAGCAGCGTGATTGAAAGGCGGGAAAATGAAAAACTGTTTTTT.

V and J are TRBV7-9 and TRBJ2-3, with TRBD1 matching 9 bases. Germline assignment: CDR1 SEHNR and CDR2 FQNEAQ (reference sequence). Losses at the gene ends were 4 bases for V and 8 bases for J; bases not matched to a gene: 7. The CDR3 has 14 residues. In nucleotides, the CDR3 is TGTGCCAGCAGCTCAACGGGACAGGGTGGTACGCAGTATTTT. This codes for CASSSTGQGGTQYF. Variable domain in full (rest from reference TRBV7-9 and TRBJ2-3): DTGVSQNPRHKITKRGQNVTFRCDPISEHNRLYWYRQTLGQGPEFLTYFQNEAQLEKSRLLSDRFSAERPKGSFSTLEIQRTEQGDSAMYLCASSSTGQGGTQYFGPGTRLTVL.

The rearrangement uses TRBV9 and TRBJ1-5; the D gene is possibly TRBD1 (6 bases). The CDR3 consists of 13 residues. V lost 10 bases to trimming and J lost 2 bases, with 13 bases between them. Germline V lookup: CDR1 SGDLS, CDR2 YYNGEE. The chain's CDR3 is CAAKDSGNQPQHF. CDR3 DNA: TGTGCCGCAAAGGACAGTGGCAATCAGCCCCAGCATTTT.